The T cell receptor beta chain described here comes from a study of OX40 agonist ivuxolimab in advanced cancers. The wider study: Recorded diagnoses for dose-escalation patients were hepatocellular carcinoma, melanoma, renal cell or head and neck cancer. Prior checkpoint blockade (anti-PD-1, anti-PD-L1 or anti-CTLA-4) was permitted; 40% had it. Study-level results: Relative to CD4+ cells, CD8+ T cells on average had more expanded clones. Among the lowest peripheral clonal expansion occurred in 0.1-3.0 mg/kg partial responders.

This clone occurred once. Its antigen is as yet unknown. Sequencing was performed with immunoSEQ multiplex PCR; in TCRdb, only in-frame clones are kept and a portion is missing. The sample records some 49,000 clones, roughly 85% being singletons. The junction had 7 bases not matched to a gene; V was cut back by 4 bases and J by 1 base. The CDR3 extends over 17 amino acids. The germline V gene encodes CDR1 SGHAT and CDR2 FQNNGV. The sequence was obtained from an adult with an advanced solid tumor such as melanoma, head and neck, liver or kidney cancer. This chain links TRBV11-2 with TRBJ2-2; 9 nucleotides align to TRBD1. The sequencing used CD4+ or CD8+ T cells sorted from blood, collected in a trial of the OX40 agonist ivuxolimab. The CDR3 here is CASSSAGTGKNTGELFF. CDR3 bases: TGTGCCAGCAGCTCCGCCGGGACAGGGAAGAACACCGGGGAGCTGTTTTTT.